This T cell receptor (beta chain) was sequenced for a study of cytomegalovirus exposure and HLA in healthy donors. Data came from immunoSEQ multiplex PCR; TCRdb stores just in-frame clones and leaves some out. The repertoire holds more than 75,000 clones, with roughly 93% as singletons. The V end was cut by 1 base, the J end by 1 base, with 9 bases between. The germline gives CDR1 SGHTS, CDR2 YDEGEE. The CDR3 totals 15 residues. The sequencing input was PBMCs. This rearrangement joins TRBV5-8 to TRBJ1-5, with a weak D call TRBD1 (5 bases). This clonotype was obtained from a man in his late teens or twenties in good health and CMV-seronegative. CDR3 sequence: CASSLTGTSNQPQHF. The CDR3, as DNA: TGTGCCAGCAGCTTGACAGGAACAAGCAATCAGCCCCAGCATTTT.